Listed below are T cell receptor beta chains from one sample, sequenced in a study of CD8+CD57+ T cells in acquired aplastic anemia. TCRdb used MiXCR to reprocess the reads, holding one entry per CDR3 protein. The table lists hundreds of thousands of distinct CDR3 sequences, about half of them singletons. Sequenced: sorted CD4+, CD8+, or CD8+CD57+ T cells (not recorded which) from PBMCs. These receptors all stem from a human donor with aplastic anemia. Each CDR3 is given with its conserved first and last residue. Each record gives: V gene, D gene, clone size, J gene, CDR3 DNA, CDR3 protein. A D gene is named only where the DNA matches it firmly. Some rows mark clone size as missing; the rest say once, few, many or name a class of expanded clone.

>TRBV6-1|NA|many|TRBJ1-2
TGTGCCAGCCTCATCCAATACAGGGTAGACTATGGCTACACCTTC
CASLIQYRVDYGYTF
>TRBV14|TRBD2|few|TRBJ2-2
TGTGCCAGCAGCCGACTAGCGGGGAAAACCGGGGAGCTGTTTTTT
CASSRLAGKTGELFF
>TRBV7-3|TRBD1|many|TRBJ2-5
TGTGCCAGCAGCCCCGGGACAGGGATGAAGACCCAGTACTTC
CASSPGTGMKTQYF
>TRBV7-2|TRBD1|NA|TRBJ1-2
TGTGCCAGCAGCTTACTTTCAGGGGGGGACGGCTACACCTTC
CASSLLSGGDGYTF
>TRBV5-1|NA|many|TRBJ1-4
TGCGCCAGCAGCTTGGGTCCCTATAATGAAAAACTGTTTTTT
CASSLGPYNEKLFF
>TRBV6-5|NA|NA|TRBJ2-2
TGTGCCAGCAGTTACGATAGCGGTTCGAACACCGGGGAGCTGTTTTTT
CASSYDSGSNTGELFF
>TRBV10-3|TRBD2|once|TRBJ2-3
TGTGCCATCAGTGAGTCTCGGTCCGGGGGAGGGAGAGATGAGCAGTATTTT
CAISESRSGGGRDEQYF
>TRBV5-6|NA|many|TRBJ2-1
TGTGCCAGCAGCACCGACACCTACAATGAGCAGTTCTTC
CASSTDTYNEQFF
>TRBV25-1|TRBD2|NA|TRBJ2-1
TGTGCCAGCAGTGAAGCGAGCGGGGGGGCCCGGGAGCAGTTCTTC
CASSEASGGAREQFF
>TRBV6-1|NA|many|TRBJ1-3
TGTGCCAGCATTTTACAGGGTAATGGAAACACCATATATTTT
CASILQGNGNTIYF
>TRBV19|NA|many|TRBJ2-3
TGTGCCAGTAGTCTCCTGGGCCCCGGATCGGATACGCAGTATTTT
CASSLLGPGSDTQYF
>TRBV19|NA|many|TRBJ1-1
TGTGCCAGTAGTATGAGACCCGGGGCCGGGACTGAAGCTTTCTTT
CASSMRPGAGTEAFF
>TRBV5-1|NA|many|TRBJ2-2
TGCGCCAGCAGTCTGGACACGGCGGGTACCGGGGAGCTGTTTTTT
CASSLDTAGTGELFF
>TRBV28|TRBD1|few|TRBJ1-4
TGTGCCAGCAGGCTTACTTGGGGACAGGGTTATGAAAAACTGTTTTTT
CASRLTWGQGYEKLFF
>TRBV2|NA|many|TRBJ1-3
TGTGCCAGCAGTGAAGGACAGGTTACTGGAAACACCATATATTTT
CASSEGQVTGNTIYF
>TRBV2|NA|NA|TRBJ1-2
TGTGCCAGCAGTGGGGACCCCGGTGACACCTTC
CASSGDPGDTF
>TRBV7-3|TRBD1|NA|TRBJ1-4
TGTGCCAGCAGCAATACAGGGGGCTTTAATGAAAAACTGTTTTTT
CASSNTGGFNEKLFF
>TRBV11-2|TRBD1|many|TRBJ2-7
TGTGCCAGCAGCCCGGACAGGGAGGCCTACGAGCAGTACTTC
CASSPDREAYEQYF
>TRBV2|TRBD2|few|TRBJ2-5
TGTGCCAGCAGGTCCCTAGCGGGAGGGATCCAAGAGACCCAGTACTTC
CASRSLAGGIQETQYF
>TRBV20-1|NA|many|TRBJ2-2
TGCAGTGCTAGAGTGGAAAGGGAATTCGGGGAGCTGTTTTTT
CSARVEREFGELFF
>TRBV19|NA|many|TRBJ2-7
TGTGCCAGTAGTAGGGACGGGAGCGAGCAGTACTTC
CASSRDGSEQYF
>TRBV10-3|TRBD1|many|TRBJ1-3
TGTGCCATCAGTAAAGACAGGGGGCGTCTTCCCGGAAACACCATATATTTT
CAISKDRGRLPGNTIYF
>TRBV6-5|TRBD2|few|TRBJ2-4
TGTGCCAGCAGGGCTAGCGGGGGAAATGGGTACATTCAGTACTTC
CASRASGGNGYIQYF
>TRBV7-9|TRBD2|NA|TRBJ2-3
TGCGCCAGCAGCCAAGATCGAAATAGCGGGGGGGAGGACAGTACGCAGTATTTT
CASSQDRNSGGEDSTQYF
>TRBV7-9|TRBD1|many|TRBJ2-5
TGTGCCAGCAGCTCCCCTTTTCGACAGGGGCGGGAGACCCAGTACTTC
CASSSPFRQGRETQYF